This T cell receptor beta chain was documented in a study of cytomegalovirus exposure and HLA in healthy donors. Notes on the study in general: Beyond CMV serostatus, there was no information to go on about immune exposure.

Amplification used 60 Vbeta primers and 13 Jbeta primers. TCRdb's copy holds only in-frame clones and misses some; the assay was immunoSEQ multiplex PCR. The repertoire holds 95,000 to 150,000 clones, with approximately 72% as singletons. As concerns this clone: Its cognate antigen is unknown.

This CDR3 is 12 amino acids long. The germline gives CDR1 SGHDT, CDR2 YYEEEE. V lost 4 bases and J lost 4, with 9 bases in between. The sequence was obtained from a man aged 18-30 years in good health and CMV-seronegative. The chain employs TRBV5-6 and TRBJ2-7; TRBD1 might be the D (5 bases). The sample was PBMCs. CDR3 region: CASSLPGYEQYF. Here the CDR3 DNA reads TGTGCCAGCAGCCTCCCAGGGTACGAGCAGTACTTC. Based on the CDR3 plus reference TRBV5-6 and TRBJ2-7, the full variable domain is DAGVTQSPTHLIKTRGQQVTLRCSPKSGHDTVSWYQQALGQGPQFIFQYYEEEERQRGNFPDRFSGHQFPNYSSELNVNALLLGDSALYLCASSLPGYEQYFGPGTRLTVT.